These 24 T cell receptor beta chains came from one sample sequenced in a study of cytotoxic CD8 clonotypes in ibrutinib-treated CLL. The repertoire was sequenced with immunoSEQ multiplex PCR; TCRdb's copy has only in-frame clones and lacks some. Of over 95,000 clones in the sample, roughly 60% were seen once. This specimen consisted of PBMCs, obtained after 24 months of ibrutinib treatment. Receptors originate from a human donor with chronic lymphocytic leukemia.

The CDR3 spells CASSSEYEQYF. The CDR3 region has the DNA TGTGCCAGCTCATCCGAATACGAGCAGTACTTC. The J gene is TRBJ2-7, the V gene TRBV18; D ambiguous. The CDR3 loop spans 11 amino acids. Germline CDR1 and CDR2: KGHSH and LQKENI. With 5 bases removed from V and 4 bases from J, the gap between germline ends came to 6 bases.

This chain's CDR3 is CASSPGRFQTGELFF. The CDR3 region has the DNA TGTGCCAGCAGCCCCGGGCGGTTCCAGACCGGGGAGCTGTTTTTT. This chain uses TRBV6-5 with TRBJ2-2; the D is unclear. The V and J ends lost 6 bases and 5 bases respectively, with 16 bases between them. CDR1 MNHEY and CDR2 SVGAGI come from the germline V gene. The CDR3 runs 15 residues.

This clone was counted between two and nine times. The rearrangement links TRBV9 to TRBJ2-5; D possibly uses TRBD1 or TRBD2 (5 bases each). Germline loops: CDR1 SGDLS, CDR2 YYNGEE. The CDR3 runs to 15 residues. V lost 4 bases and J 5 bases, leaving 18 bases between the germline ends. The CDR3 DNA sequence: TGTGCCAGCAGCCCCCGAGGGGCCGGTTACGAGACCCAGTACTTC. Protein sequence: CASSPRGAGYETQYF.

This clone has a handful of counts. This sequence joins TRBV6-5 and TRBJ2-7; 9 positions match TRBD1. V shed 6 bases and J 0 bases; nucleotides not matched to a gene: 6. CDR1 and CDR2 from the germline V gene are MNHEY and SVGAGI. This CDR3 contains 15 residues. CDR3 in DNA: TGTGCCAGCAGCTATGGGACAGGGCCCTCCTACGAGCAGTACTTC. Translation: CASSYGTGPSYEQYF.

This clone came up a few times. This chain links TRBV6-4 with TRBJ1-5, with unresolved D. Per the germline V gene, CDR1 is MRHNA and CDR2 is SNTAGT. Between the trimmed V and J ends, which lost 4 bases and 1 base, there was a span of 5 bases. The CDR3 has 13 amino acids. CDR3 sequence: CASSVGSNQPQHF. The CDR3 nucleotides are TGTGCCAGCAGTGTGGGGAGCAATCAGCCCCAGCATTTT.

The genes are TRBV19 and TRBJ1-4, with D perhaps matching TRBD1 (5 bases). Trimming took off 5 bases at V and 7 bases at J, with 14 bases between the two ends. This CDR3 is 14 amino acids long. CDR1 and CDR2 from the germline V gene are LNHDA and SQIVND (reference sequence). This CDR3 reads CASSPGDLGEKLFF. CDR3 nucleotides: TGTGCCAGTAGTCCGGGGGACCTAGGTGAAAAACTGTTTTTT. The whole variable domain, remainder taken from reference TRBV19 and TRBJ1-4, is DGGITQSPKYLFRKEGQNVTLSCEQNLNHDAMYWYRQDPGQGLRLIYYSQIVNDFQKGDIAEGYSVSREKKESFPLTVTSAQKNPTAFYLCASSPGDLGEKLFFGSGTQLSVL.

Regarding this clone: A read error may produce the germline difference seen at one junction end. The V call is TRBV7-7, the J call TRBJ2-5; 10 nucleotides agree with TRBD1. The germline V gene has CDR1 SSHAT and CDR2 FNYEAQ (reference sequence). This CDR3 is 14 amino acids long. The CDR3 DNA reads as TGTGCTAGCAGCTCACGGACAGGGGGGGAGACCCAGTACTTC. It codes for CASSSRTGGETQYF.

In its sample, this clone was seen a few times. The gene calls are TRBV2 and TRBJ2-5; tentatively, D is TRBD1 or TRBD2 (5 bases each). This CDR3 has 12 residues. V was pared by 8 bases and J by 5 bases, with 12 bases between. Germline V CDR1 and CDR2: SNHLY, FYNNEI. This chain's CDR3 is CASGGGGETQYF. Here the CDR3 DNA reads TGTGCCAGCGGGGGTGGTGGGGAGACCCAGTACTTC.

The rearrangement links TRBV29-1 to TRBJ2-3; D perhaps matches TRBD2 (5 bases). V lost 1 base, J lost 3 bases, and 14 bases lay in between. CDR3 size: 15 residues. The V gene's germline CDR1 is SQVTM and CDR2 ANQGSEA. In DNA form, the CDR3 reads TGCAGCGTTGAAGGTCGGGGTGGTGGGACAGATACGCAGTATTTT. Residues: CSVEGRGGGTDTQYF.

The rearrangement uses TRBV30 and TRBJ2-3, with D uncertain. CDR1 and CDR2 from the germline V gene are GTSNPN and SVGIG (reference sequence). This CDR3 is built from 13 residues. V was trimmed by 0 bases and J by 5 bases, leaving 9 bases between them. The CDR3: CAWSVGYRDTQYF. Written as DNA, the CDR3 is TGTGCCTGGAGTGTCGGCTACCGAGATACGCAGTATTTT.

This clone was recorded at least ten times. V usage is TRBV29-1 and J usage is TRBJ1-2; D remains ambiguous. Trimming left V 3 bases short and J 1 base short, with 3 bases between. There are 11 residues in the CDR3. Per the germline V gene, CDR1 is SQVTM and CDR2 is ANQGSEA. CDR3: CSVEFNYGYTF. The CDR3 DNA sequence: TGCAGCGTTGAGTTTAACTATGGCTACACCTTC.

The chain uses TRBV30 and TRBJ2-3; perhaps TRBD2 as D (5 bases). Trimming stripped 3 bases from V and 2 bases from J, with 15 bases between. Germline lookup yields CDR1 GTSNPN and CDR2 SVGIG (reference sequence). This CDR3 is built from 15 residues. CDR3 in DNA: TGTGCCTGGAGCCAGACTACCTCTGTCACAGATACGCAGTATTTT. Its translation: CAWSQTTSVTDTQYF.

The chain has TRBV25-1 and TRBJ1-2; TRBD1 might be the D (5 bases). Trimming took off 4 bases at V and 1 base at J, with 7 bases between the two ends. CDR3 size: 13 residues. Germline-derived CDR1 and CDR2 are MGHDK and SYGVNS. This chain's CDR3 is CASSVDSNYGYTF. For the CDR3, the DNA is TGTGCCAGCAGTGTTGACAGTAACTATGGCTACACCTTC.

The CDR3 loop is CASSQDGTGNNEQFF. For the CDR3, the DNA is TGTGCCAGCAGCCAAGACGGGACAGGTAACAATGAGCAGTTCTTC. The chain has TRBV4-2 and TRBJ2-1, with 8 nucleotides matching TRBD1. J lost 5 bases, V lost 0 bases, and 3 bases had no gene match. Germline loops: CDR1 LGHNA, CDR2 YNFKEQ. The CDR3 extends over 15 amino acids.

The CDR3 coding sequence is TGTGCCAGCAGCCAAACCGCGGGCGCGGGGAACACTGAAGCTTTCTTT. Encoded protein: CASSQTAGAGNTEAFF. The V and J genes are TRBV5-4 and TRBJ1-1; no clear D. Trimming cost V 4 bases and J 1 base, with 17 bases left between them. Germline lookup yields CDR1 SGHNT and CDR2 YYREEE (reference sequence). The CDR3 runs to 16 residues.

This sequence joins TRBV30 and TRBJ1-3; no definite D call. From germline, CDR1 is GTSNPN and CDR2 SVGIG (reference sequence). V lost 0 bases and J lost 0, with 15 bases in between. The CDR3 covers 17 residues. The CDR3 bases are TGTGCCTGGAGTGTAAGGCCCGAAGGGATCTCTGGAAACACCATATATTTT. It encodes CAWSVRPEGISGNTIYF. The full variable domain, completed using reference TRBV30 and TRBJ1-3, is SQTIHQWPATLVQPVGSPLSLECTVEGTSNPNLYWYRQAAGRGLQLLFYSVGIGQISSEVPQNLSASRPQDRQFILSSKKLLLSDSGFYLCAWSVRPEGISGNTIYFGEGSWLTVV.

The chain is built from TRBV29-1 and TRBJ1-1; 7 bases align to TRBD1. With 6 bases clipped from V and 3 bases from J, the junction kept 7 bases outside the gene matches. This CDR3 has 13 amino acids. CDR1 is SQVTM, CDR2 ANQGSEA, per germline. The CDR3 is CSVSVTGDTEAFF. The CDR3 nucleotides are TGCAGCGTCAGTGTAACAGGGGACACTGAAGCTTTCTTT.

The V gene is TRBV20-1, the J gene TRBJ1-1; D remains ambiguous. This CDR3 region has 10 residues. V dropped 6 bases and J dropped 4 bases, with 6 bases sitting between them. Looked up from germline, CDR1 is DFQATT and CDR2 is SNEGSKA (reference sequence). CDR3 amino acids: CSAAVTEAFF. In DNA form, the CDR3 reads TGCAGTGCCGCCGTCACTGAAGCTTTCTTT.

CDR3 nucleotides: TGTGCCAGCAGCTTAGCGGGCTTTGGCAATGAGCAGTTCTTC. It is translated as CASSLAGFGNEQFF. The gene calls are TRBV11-3 and TRBJ2-1, with D uncertain. This CDR3 comprises 14 residues. Germline CDR1 is SGHNT and CDR2 is YENEEA. The germline V and J ends were trimmed by 1 base and 6 bases, with 10 bases remaining between them.

The chain combines TRBV28 with TRBJ1-5; D might be TRBD1 (5 bases). Germline V lookup: CDR1 MDHEN, CDR2 SYDVKM. Trimming stripped 6 bases from V and 3 bases from J, with 15 bases between. The CDR3 has 15 amino acids. The CDR3 DNA is TGTGCCAGCAGGAGGGGTTGGAGAGACAATCAGCCCCAGCATTTT. This encodes CASRRGWRDNQPQHF.

Here the CDR3 reads CASSLGATGKGTGGYTF. The CDR3 DNA sequence: TGCGCCAGCAGCTTGGGGGCCACAGGGAAGGGGACGGGCGGCTACACCTTC. The chain links TRBV5-1 to TRBJ1-2, with D possibly being TRBD1 (6 bases). This CDR3 region has 17 residues. CDR1 and CDR2 from the germline V gene are SGHRS and YFSETQ. V gave up 0 bases and J gave up 8 bases, with 23 bases separating them. Filled out from reference TRBV5-1 and TRBJ1-2, the complete variable domain reads KAGVTQTPRYLIKTRGQQVTLSCSPISGHRSVSWYQQTPGQGLQFLFEYFSETQRNKGNFPGRFSGRQFSNSRSEMNVSTLELGDSALYLCASSLGATGKGTGGYTFGSGTRLTVV.

The V call is TRBV29-1, the J call TRBJ2-2, with D possibly matching TRBD2 (6 bases). The V and J ends lost 4 bases and 1 base respectively, with 10 bases between them. Germline assignment: CDR1 SQVTM and CDR2 ANQGSEA. The CDR3 totals 14 residues. The CDR3 protein is CSVGEVLNTGELFF. Written as DNA, the CDR3 is TGCAGCGTTGGGGAGGTCCTGAACACCGGGGAGCTGTTTTTT.

The chain joins TRBV30 to TRBJ1-4, with D uncertain. Looked up from germline, CDR1 is GTSNPN and CDR2 is SVGIG (reference sequence). The V end was cut by 5 bases, the J end by 7 bases, with 8 bases between. This CDR3 comprises 11 residues. The CDR3 loop reads CAWGLGEKLFF. The CDR3 region has the DNA TGTGCCTGGGGGCTTGGTGAAAAACTGTTTTTT.

The table lists this clone with a few counts. The CDR3 region has the DNA TGTGCCTGGAGTATAGACCGAAGGAACACTGAAGCTTTCTTT. Translating it yields CAWSIDRRNTEAFF. V usage is TRBV30 and J usage is TRBJ1-1; D uncertain. Deletions cut 2 bases from V and 1 base from J, with 11 bases between. The CDR3 is 14 residues long. Per germline, CDR1 GTSNPN and CDR2 SVGIG (reference sequence). Using reference TRBV30 and TRBJ1-1 for the parts outside the CDR3, the full variable domain is SQTIHQWPATLVQPVGSPLSLECTVEGTSNPNLYWYRQAAGRGLQLLFYSVGIGQISSEVPQNLSASRPQDRQFILSSKKLLLSDSGFYLCAWSIDRRNTEAFFGQGTRLTVV.